This T cell receptor beta chain derives from a study of cytomegalovirus exposure and HLA in healthy donors. This clone has just one count. Its matching antigen is unknown. PCR used 60 Vbeta primers and 13 Jbeta primers. Using immunoSEQ multiplex PCR, the repertoire was profiled, and TCRdb retains in-frame clones only, with some absent. The table includes about 92,000 clones, around 85% detected once. In nominal health when sampled, donors likely had unrecorded immune exposures nonetheless. Looked up from germline, CDR1 is MNHEY and CDR2 is SMNVEV (reference sequence). This CDR3 has 16 residues. Unmatched junction bases numbered 9, after V lost 5 bases and J lost 2 bases. Broader study findings: Of the V segments, some could not be distinguished, including TRBV6-2 and TRBV6-3, and were excluded.

The sequenced sample was PBMCs. V is TRBV27 and J is TRBJ1-3; 7 positions agree with TRBD1. The receptor's source is a girl aged 2 to 9 in good health and CMV-seropositive. The CDR3 sequence: CASSHPPQGPGNTIYF. The CDR3 bases are TGTGCCAGCAGTCACCCCCCACAGGGGCCTGGAAACACCATATATTTT.